This T cell receptor beta chain was retrieved from a study of tumor and adjacent non-tumor tissue in lung cancer. Study summary: Stage I to III disease affected ten to eleven men and about five women aged about 30 to 85. On average, productive TCRbeta reads reached about 4.4 million per sample.

The study's findings and limits: Higher tumor TCR diversity was associated with shorter survival. Compared with tumor, normal lung showed significantly lower TCR diversity.

Germline lookup yields CDR1 DFQATT and CDR2 SNEGSKA (reference sequence). The CDR3 numbers 18 amino acids, ends counted. The library came from three nested PCR rounds adapted from ARM-PCR protocols. TCRdb re-called the multiplex PCR reads through MiXCR, storing one row per CDR3 protein. This table holds 200,000 to 250,000 distinct CDR3 sequences, 70% to 75% found once. Regarding this clonotype: Its antigen remains unidentified. In this CDR3 the conserved last residue, phenylalanine or tryptophan, is missing, so a read error is likely. It is unclear where the CDR3 begins or ends on the DNA, so no DNA is shown, and the CDR3 is as TCRdb lists it.

No cell sorting was done before RNA was extracted from the tissue. The sample taken for sequencing was lung tumor tissue. This chain uses TRBV20-1 with TRBJ2-5; the table's D call, TRBD2, was not checked against the DNA. This TCR came from a man aged 55 to 69 with non-small cell lung cancer. CDR3 residues: CSARELGLAVGQWETHYI.